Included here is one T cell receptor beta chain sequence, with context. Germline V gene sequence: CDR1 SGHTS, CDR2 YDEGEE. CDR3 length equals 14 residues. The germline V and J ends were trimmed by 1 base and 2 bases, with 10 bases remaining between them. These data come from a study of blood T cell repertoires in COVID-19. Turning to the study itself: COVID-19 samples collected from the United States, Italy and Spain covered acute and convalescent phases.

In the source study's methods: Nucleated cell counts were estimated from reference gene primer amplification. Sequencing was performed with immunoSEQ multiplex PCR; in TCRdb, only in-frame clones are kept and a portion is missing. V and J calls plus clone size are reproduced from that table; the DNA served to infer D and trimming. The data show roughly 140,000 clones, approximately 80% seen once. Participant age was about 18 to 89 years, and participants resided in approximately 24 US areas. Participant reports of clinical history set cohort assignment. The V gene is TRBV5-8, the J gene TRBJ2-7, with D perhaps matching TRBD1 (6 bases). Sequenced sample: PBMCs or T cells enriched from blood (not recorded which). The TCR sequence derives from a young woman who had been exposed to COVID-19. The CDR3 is CASSLFQGTYEQYF. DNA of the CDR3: TGTGCCAGCAGCTTGTTCCAGGGGACCTACGAGCAGTACTTC. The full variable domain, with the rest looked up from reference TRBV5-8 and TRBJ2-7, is EAGVTQSPTHLIKTRGQQATLRCSPISGHTSVYWYQQALGLGLQFLLWYDEGEERNRGNFPPRFSGRQFPNYSSELNVNALELEDSALYLCASSLFQGTYEQYFGPGTRLTVT.